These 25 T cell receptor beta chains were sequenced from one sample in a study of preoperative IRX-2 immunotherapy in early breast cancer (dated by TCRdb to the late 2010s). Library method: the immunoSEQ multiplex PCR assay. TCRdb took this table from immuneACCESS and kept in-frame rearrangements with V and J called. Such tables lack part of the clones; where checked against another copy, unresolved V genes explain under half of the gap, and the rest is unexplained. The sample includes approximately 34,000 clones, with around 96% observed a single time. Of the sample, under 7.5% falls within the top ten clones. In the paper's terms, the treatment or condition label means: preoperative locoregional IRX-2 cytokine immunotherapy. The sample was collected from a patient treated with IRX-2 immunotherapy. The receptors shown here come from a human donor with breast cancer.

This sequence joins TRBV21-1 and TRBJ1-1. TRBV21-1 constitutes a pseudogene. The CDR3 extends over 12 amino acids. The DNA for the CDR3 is TGTGCCAGCAGCTCGGGCGCCGGGTTGGCTTTCTTT. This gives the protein CASSSGAGLAFF.

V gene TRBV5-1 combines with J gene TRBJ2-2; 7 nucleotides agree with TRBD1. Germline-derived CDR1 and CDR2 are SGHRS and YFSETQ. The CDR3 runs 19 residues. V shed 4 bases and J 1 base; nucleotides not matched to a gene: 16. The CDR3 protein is CASSLLRDSIYRNTGELFF. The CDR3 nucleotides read TGCGCCAGCAGCCTGCTCCGGGACAGTATATACCGGAACACCGGGGAGCTGTTTTTT.

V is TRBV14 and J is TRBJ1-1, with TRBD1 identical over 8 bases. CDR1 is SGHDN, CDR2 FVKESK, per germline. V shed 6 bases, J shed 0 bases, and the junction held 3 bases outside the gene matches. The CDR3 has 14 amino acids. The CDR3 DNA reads TGTGCCAGCAGACAGGGGGAAATGAACACTGAAGCTTTCTTT. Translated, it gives CASRQGEMNTEAFF.

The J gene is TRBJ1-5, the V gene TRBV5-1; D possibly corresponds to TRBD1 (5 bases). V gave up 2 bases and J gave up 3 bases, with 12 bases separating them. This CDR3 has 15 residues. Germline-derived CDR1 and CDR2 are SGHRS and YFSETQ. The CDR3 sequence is CASSFDSSNNQPQHF. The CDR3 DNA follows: TGCGCCAGCAGCTTCGACAGCTCCAACAATCAGCCCCAGCATTTT. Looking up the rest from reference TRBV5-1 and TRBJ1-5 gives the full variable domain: KAGVTQTPRYLIKTRGQQVTLSCSPISGHRSVSWYQQTPGQGLQFLFEYFSETQRNKGNFPGRFSGRQFSNSRSEMNVSTLELGDSALYLCASSFDSSNNQPQHFGDGTRLSIL.

CDR3 DNA: TGTGCCAGCAGTTACCCCGGACAGGGGAACACTGAAGCTTTCTTT. Residues: CASSYPGQGNTEAFF. The chain links TRBV6-5 to TRBJ1-1, with TRBD1 matching 8 bases. Germline loops: CDR1 MNHEY, CDR2 SVGAGI. CDR3 length equals 15 residues. The junction had 3 bases not matched to a gene; V was cut back by 2 bases and J by 1 base.

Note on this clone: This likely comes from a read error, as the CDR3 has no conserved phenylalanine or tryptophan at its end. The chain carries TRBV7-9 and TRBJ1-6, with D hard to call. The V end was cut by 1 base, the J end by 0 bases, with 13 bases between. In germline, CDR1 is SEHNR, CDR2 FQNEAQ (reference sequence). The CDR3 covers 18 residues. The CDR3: CASSLGSGRISYNSPLHS. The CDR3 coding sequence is TGTGCCAGCAGCTTAGGTAGCGGCCGAATCTCCTATAATTCACCCCTCCACTCT.

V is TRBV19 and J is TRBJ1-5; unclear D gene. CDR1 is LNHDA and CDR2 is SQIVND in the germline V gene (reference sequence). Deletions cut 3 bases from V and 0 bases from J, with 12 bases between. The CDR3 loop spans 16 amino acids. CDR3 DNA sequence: TGTGCCAGTAGTATTAAGTGGCAGGTTAGCAATCAGCCCCAGCATTTT. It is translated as CASSIKWQVSNQPQHF.

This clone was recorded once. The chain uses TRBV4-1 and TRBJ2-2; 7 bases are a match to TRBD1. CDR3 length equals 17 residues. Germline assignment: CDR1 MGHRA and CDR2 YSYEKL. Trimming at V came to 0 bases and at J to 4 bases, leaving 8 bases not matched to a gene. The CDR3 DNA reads TGCGCCAGCAGCCAAGATGTCGACAGGGTTGTCACCGGGGAGCTGTTTTTT. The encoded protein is CASSQDVDRVVTGELFF.

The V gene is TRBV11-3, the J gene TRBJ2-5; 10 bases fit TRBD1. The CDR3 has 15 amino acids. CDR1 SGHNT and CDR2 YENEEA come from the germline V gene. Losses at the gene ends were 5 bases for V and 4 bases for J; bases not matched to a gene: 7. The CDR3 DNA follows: TGTGCCAGCAGCGTGGGGACAGGGGCATCAGAGACCCAGTACTTC. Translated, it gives CASSVGTGASETQYF. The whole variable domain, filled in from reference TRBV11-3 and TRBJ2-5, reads EAGVVQSPRYKIIEKKQPVAFWCNPISGHNTLYWYLQNLGQGPELLIRYENEEAVDDSQLPKDRFSAERLKGVDSTLKIQPAELGDSAVYLCASSVGTGASETQYFGPGTRLLVL.

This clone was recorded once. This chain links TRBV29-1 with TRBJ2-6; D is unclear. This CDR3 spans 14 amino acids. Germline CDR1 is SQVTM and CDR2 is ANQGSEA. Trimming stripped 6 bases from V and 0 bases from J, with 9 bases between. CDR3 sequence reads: CSVDGLSGANVLTF. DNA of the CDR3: TGCAGCGTCGACGGGCTCTCTGGGGCCAACGTCCTGACTTTC. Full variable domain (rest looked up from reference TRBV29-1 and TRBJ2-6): SAVISQKPSRDICQRGTSLTIQCQVDSQVTMMFWYRQQPGQSLTLIATANQGSEATYESGFVIDKFPISRPNLTFSTLTVSNMSPEDSSIYLCSVDGLSGANVLTFGAGSRLTVL.

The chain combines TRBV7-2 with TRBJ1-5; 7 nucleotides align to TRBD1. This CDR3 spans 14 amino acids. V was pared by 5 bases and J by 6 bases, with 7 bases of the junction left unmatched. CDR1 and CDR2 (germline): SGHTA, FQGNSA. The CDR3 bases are TGTGCCAGCAGCCTCACAGGGGAGGGTCAGCCCCAGCATTTT. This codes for CASSLTGEGQPQHF.

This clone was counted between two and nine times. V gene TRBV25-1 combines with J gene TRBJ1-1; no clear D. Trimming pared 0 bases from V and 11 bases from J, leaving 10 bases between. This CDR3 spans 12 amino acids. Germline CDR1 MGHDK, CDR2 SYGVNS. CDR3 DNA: TGTGCCAGCAGTGAATATTCGGGGTACGCTTTCTTT. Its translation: CASSEYSGYAFF.

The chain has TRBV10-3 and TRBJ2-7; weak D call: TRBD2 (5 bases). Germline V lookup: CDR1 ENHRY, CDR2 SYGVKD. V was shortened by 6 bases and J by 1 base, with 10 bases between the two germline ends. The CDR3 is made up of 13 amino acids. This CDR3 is CAIRASSSYEQYF. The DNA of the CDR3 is TGTGCCATCAGGGCTAGCAGTTCCTACGAGCAGTACTTC.

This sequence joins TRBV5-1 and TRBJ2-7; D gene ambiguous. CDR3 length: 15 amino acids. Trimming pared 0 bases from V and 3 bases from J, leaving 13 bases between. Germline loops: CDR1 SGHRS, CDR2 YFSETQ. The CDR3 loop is CASSLGVLVDYEQYF. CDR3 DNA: TGCGCCAGCAGCTTGGGGGTTCTAGTTGACTACGAGCAGTACTTC.

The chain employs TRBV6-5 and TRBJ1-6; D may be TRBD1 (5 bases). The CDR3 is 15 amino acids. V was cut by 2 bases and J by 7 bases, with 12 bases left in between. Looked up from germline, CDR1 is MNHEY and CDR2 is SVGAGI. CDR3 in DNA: TGTGCCAGCAGTTACAAGCAGGGTGGGAATTCACCCCTCCACTTT. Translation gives CASSYKQGGNSPLHF.

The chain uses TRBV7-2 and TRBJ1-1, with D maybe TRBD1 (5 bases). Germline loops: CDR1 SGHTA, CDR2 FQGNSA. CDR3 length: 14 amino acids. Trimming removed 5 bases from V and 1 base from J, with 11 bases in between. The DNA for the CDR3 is TGTGCCAGCAGCCCATGGGACCCGAACACTGAAGCTTTCTTT. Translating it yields CASSPWDPNTEAFF.

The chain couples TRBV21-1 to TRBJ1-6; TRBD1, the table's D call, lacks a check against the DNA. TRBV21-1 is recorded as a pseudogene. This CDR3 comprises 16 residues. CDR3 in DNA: TGTGCCAGCACGTCGACAGGGAGCGACTATAATTCACCCCTCCACTTT. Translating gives CASTSTGSDYNSPLHF.

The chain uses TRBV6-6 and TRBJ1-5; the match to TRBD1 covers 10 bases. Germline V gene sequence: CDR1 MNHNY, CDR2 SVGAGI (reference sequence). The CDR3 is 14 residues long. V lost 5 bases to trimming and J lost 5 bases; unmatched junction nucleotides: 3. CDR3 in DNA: TGTGCCAGCAGTCGACAGGGGGCCGATCAGCCCCAGCATTTT. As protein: CASSRQGADQPQHF.

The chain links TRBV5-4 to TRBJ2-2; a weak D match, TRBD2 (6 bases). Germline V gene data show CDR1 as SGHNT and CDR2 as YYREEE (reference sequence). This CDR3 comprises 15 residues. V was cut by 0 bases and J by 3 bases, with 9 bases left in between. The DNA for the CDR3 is TGTGCCAGCAGCTTGGGGGGGGTGGACACCGGGGAGCTGTTTTTT. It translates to CASSLGGVDTGELFF.

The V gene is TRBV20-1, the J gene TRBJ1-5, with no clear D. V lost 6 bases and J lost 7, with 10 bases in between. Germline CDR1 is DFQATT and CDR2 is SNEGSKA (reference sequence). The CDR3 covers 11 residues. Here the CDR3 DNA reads TGCAGTGCAGGGCGGGGACAGCCCCAGCATTTT. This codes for CSAGRGQPQHF.

CDR3 bases: TGTGCCAGCAGCTTGGGGTCCTACAATGAGCAGTTCTTC. Protein sequence: CASSLGSYNEQFF. The genes are TRBV7-3 and TRBJ2-1; no firm D call. The germline V and J ends were trimmed by 3 bases and 1 base, with 4 bases remaining between them. Per germline, CDR1 SGHTA and CDR2 FQGTGA. The CDR3 runs to 13 residues.

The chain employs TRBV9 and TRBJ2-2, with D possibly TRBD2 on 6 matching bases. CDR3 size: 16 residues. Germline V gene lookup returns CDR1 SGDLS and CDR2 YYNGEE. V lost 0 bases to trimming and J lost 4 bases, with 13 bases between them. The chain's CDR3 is CASSVEIAAGTGELFF. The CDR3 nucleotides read TGTGCCAGCAGCGTAGAGATAGCGGCGGGCACCGGGGAGCTGTTTTTT.

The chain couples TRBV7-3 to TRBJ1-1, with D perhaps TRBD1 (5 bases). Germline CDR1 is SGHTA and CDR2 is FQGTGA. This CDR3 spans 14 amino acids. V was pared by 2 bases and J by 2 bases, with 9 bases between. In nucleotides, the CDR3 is TGTGCCAGCAGCTTATCGGGGCGAAACACTGAAGCTTTCTTT. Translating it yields CASSLSGRNTEAFF.

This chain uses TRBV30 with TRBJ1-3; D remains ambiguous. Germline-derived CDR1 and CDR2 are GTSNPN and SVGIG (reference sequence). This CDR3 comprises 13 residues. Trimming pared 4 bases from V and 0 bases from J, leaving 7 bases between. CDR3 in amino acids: CAWTQISGNTIYF. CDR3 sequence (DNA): TGTGCCTGGACACAGATCTCTGGAAACACCATATATTTT.

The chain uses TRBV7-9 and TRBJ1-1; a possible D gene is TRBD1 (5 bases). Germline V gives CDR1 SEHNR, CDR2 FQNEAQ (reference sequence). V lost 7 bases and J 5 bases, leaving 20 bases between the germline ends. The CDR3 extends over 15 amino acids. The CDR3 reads CASIKIAQGRTEAFF. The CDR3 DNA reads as TGTGCCAGCATTAAGATCGCCCAGGGTCGGACTGAAGCTTTCTTT. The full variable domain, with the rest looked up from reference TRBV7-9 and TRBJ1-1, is DTGVSQNPRHKITKRGQNVTFRCDPISEHNRLYWYRQTLGQGPEFLTYFQNEAQLEKSRLLSDRFSAERPKGSFSTLEIQRTEQGDSAMYLCASIKIAQGRTEAFFGQGTRLTVV.